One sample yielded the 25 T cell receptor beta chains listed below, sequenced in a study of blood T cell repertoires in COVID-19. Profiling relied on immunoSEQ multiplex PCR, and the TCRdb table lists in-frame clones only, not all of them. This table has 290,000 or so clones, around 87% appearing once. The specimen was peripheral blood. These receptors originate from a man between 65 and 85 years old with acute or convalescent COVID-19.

The CDR3 DNA follows: TGCAGTGCCAGTAGCGGCCATGAGCAGTTCTTC. Translated, it gives CSASSGHEQFF. The V call is TRBV20-1, the J call TRBJ2-1; the D gene is possibly TRBD2 (6 bases). Trimming took 6 bases from V and 8 from J, leaving 11 bases between them. Germline V gene data show CDR1 as DFQATT and CDR2 as SNEGSKA (reference sequence). The CDR3 has 11 residues.

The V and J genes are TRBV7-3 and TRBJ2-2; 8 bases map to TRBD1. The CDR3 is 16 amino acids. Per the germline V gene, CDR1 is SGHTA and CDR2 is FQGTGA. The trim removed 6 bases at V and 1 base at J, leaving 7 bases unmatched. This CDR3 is CASSPFGTGNTGELFF. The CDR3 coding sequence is TGTGCCAGCAGTCCCTTCGGGACAGGGAACACCGGGGAGCTGTTTTTT.

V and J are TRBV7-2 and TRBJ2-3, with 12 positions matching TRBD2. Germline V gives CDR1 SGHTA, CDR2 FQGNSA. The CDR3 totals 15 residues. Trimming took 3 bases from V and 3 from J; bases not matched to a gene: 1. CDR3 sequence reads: CASSFLAGGTDTQYF. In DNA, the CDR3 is TGTGCCAGCAGCTTTCTAGCGGGGGGGACAGATACGCAGTATTTT.

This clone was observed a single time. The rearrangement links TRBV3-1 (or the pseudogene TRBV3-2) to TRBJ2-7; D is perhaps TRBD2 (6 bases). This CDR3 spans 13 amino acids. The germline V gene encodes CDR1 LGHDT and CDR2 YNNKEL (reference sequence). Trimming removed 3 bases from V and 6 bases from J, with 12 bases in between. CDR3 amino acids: CASSHPGLSEQYF. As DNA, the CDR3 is TGTGCCAGCAGCCATCCGGGACTGTCCGAGCAGTACTTC.

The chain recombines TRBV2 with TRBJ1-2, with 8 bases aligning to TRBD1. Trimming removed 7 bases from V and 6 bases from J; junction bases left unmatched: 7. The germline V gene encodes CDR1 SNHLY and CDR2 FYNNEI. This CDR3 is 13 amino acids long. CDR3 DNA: TGTGCCAGCACTAAGTCAGGGGGCCATGGCTACACCTTC. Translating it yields CASTKSGGHGYTF.

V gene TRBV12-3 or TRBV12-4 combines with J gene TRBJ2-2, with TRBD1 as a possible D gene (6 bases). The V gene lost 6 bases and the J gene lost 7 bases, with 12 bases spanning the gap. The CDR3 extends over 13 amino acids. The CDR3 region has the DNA TGTGCCAGCAGATTACAGGGTTTCGGGGAGCTGTTTTTT. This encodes CASRLQGFGELFF.

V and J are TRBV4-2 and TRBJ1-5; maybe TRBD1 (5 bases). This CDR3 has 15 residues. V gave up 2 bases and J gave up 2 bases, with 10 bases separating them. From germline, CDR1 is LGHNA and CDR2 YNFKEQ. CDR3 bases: TGTGCCAGCAGCCAATCAGGAGGGGGCAATCAGCCCCAGCATTTT. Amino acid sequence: CASSQSGGGNQPQHF.

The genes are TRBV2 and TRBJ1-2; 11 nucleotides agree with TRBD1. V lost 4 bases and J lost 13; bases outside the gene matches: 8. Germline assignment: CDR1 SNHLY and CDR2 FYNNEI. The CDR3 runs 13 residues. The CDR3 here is CASSVNRDRGITF. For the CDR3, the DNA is TGTGCCAGCAGTGTAAACCGGGACAGGGGGATCACCTTC.

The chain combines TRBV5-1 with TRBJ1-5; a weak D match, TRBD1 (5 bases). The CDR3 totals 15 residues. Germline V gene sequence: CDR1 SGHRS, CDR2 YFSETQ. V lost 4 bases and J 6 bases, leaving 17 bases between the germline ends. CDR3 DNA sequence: TGCGCCAGCAGCCCCATGGGGGGTTTAGGTCAGCCCCAGCATTTT. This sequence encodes CASSPMGGLGQPQHF.

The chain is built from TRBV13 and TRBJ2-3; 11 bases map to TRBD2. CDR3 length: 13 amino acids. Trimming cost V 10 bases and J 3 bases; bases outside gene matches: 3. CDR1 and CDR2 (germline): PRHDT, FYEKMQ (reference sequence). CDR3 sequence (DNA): TGTGCCACCAGGACTAGCGGGACAGATACGCAGTATTTT. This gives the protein CATRTSGTDTQYF.

The CDR3 DNA is TGTGCCTGGAGAAGAGGACTAGCGGAGGGGGAGACCCAGTACTTC. Translation: CAWRRGLAEGETQYF. The chain is built from TRBV30 and TRBJ2-5; 10 bases are shared with TRBD2. Germline values: CDR1 GTSNPN, CDR2 SVGIG (reference sequence). The CDR3 extends over 15 amino acids. Trimming removed 3 bases from V and 5 bases from J; junction bases left unmatched: 9.

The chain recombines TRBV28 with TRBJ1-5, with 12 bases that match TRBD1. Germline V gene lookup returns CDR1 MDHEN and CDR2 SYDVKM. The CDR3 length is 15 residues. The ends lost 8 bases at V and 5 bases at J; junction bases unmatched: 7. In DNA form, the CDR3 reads TGTGCCAGCGCGTCCGGGACAGGGGGCTATCAGCCCCAGCATTTT. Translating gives CASASGTGGYQPQHF.

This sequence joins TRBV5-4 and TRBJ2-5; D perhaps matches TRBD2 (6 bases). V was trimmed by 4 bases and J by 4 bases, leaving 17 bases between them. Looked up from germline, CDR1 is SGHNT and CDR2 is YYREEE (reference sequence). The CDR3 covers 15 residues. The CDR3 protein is CASSPEGGLAETQYF. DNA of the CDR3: TGTGCCAGCAGCCCGGAGGGTGGCCTAGCAGAGACCCAGTACTTC. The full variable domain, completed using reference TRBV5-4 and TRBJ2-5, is ETGVTQSPTHLIKTRGQQVTLRCSSQSGHNTVSWYQQALGQGPQFIFQYYREEENGRGNFPPRFSGLQFPNYSSELNVNALELDDSALYLCASSPEGGLAETQYFGPGTRLLVL.

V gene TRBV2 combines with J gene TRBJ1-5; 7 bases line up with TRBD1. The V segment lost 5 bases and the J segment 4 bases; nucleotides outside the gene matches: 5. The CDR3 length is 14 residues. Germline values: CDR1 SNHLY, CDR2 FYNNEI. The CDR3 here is CASSLGTENQPQHF. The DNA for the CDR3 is TGTGCCAGCAGTCTCGGGACAGAGAATCAGCCCCAGCATTTT.

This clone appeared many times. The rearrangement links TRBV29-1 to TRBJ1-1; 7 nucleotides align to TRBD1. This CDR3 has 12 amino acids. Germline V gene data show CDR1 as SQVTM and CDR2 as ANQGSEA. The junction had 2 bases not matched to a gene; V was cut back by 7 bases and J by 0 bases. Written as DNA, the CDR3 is TGCAGCGCGGGACAGATGAACACTGAAGCTTTCTTT. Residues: CSAGQMNTEAFF.

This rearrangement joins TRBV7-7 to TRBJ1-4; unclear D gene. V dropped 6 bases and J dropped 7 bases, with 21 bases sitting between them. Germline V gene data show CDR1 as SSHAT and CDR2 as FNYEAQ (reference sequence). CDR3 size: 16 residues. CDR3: CASSRGPHGRSEKLFF. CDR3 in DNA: TGTGCCAGCAGTCGCGGGCCGCACGGCAGGAGTGAAAAACTGTTTTTT.

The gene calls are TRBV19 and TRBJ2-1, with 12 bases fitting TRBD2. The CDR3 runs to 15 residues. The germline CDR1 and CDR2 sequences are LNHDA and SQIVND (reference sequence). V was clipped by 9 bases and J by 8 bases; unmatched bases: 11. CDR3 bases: TGTGCCAGCAAGTTTATGGGACTAGCGGGTCATGAGCAGTTCTTC. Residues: CASKFMGLAGHEQFF.

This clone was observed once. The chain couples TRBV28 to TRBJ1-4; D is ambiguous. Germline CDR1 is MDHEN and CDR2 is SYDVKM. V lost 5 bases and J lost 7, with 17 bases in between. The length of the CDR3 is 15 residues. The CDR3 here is CASSTRRGSGEKLFF. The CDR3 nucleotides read TGTGCCAGCAGTACCCGACGGGGTTCCGGTGAAAAACTGTTTTTT. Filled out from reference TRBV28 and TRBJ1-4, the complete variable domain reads DVKVTQSSRYLVKRTGEKVFLECVQDMDHENMFWYRQDPGLGLRLIYFSYDVKMKEKGDIPEGYSVSREKKERFSLILESASTNQTSMYLCASSTRRGSGEKLFFGSGTQLSVL.

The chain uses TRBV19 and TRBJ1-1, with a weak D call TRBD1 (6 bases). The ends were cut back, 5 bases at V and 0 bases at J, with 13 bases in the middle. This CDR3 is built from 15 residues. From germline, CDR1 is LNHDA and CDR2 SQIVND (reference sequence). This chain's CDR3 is CASSPAGVMNTEAFF. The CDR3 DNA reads TGTGCCAGTAGTCCAGCAGGGGTAATGAACACTGAAGCTTTCTTT.

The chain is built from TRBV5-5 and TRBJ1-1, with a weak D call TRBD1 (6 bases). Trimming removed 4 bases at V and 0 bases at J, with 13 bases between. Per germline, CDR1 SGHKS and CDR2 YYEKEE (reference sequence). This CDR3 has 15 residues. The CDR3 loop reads CASSANRAMNTEAFF. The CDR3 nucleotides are TGTGCCAGCAGCGCTAACAGGGCCATGAACACTGAAGCTTTCTTT.

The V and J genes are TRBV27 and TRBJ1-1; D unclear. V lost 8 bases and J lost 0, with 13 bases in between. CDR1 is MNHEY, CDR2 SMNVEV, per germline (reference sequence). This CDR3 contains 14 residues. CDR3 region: CASSGRALNTEAFF. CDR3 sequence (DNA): TGTGCCAGCTCCGGGCGGGCCCTGAACACTGAAGCTTTCTTT.

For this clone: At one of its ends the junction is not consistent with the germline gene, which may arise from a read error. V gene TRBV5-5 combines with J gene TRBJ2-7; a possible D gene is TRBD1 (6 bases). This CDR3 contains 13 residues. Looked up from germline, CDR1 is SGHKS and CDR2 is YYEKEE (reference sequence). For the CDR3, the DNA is TGTGCCAGCAGCGTATCTCGGTGGACAGCTCCCAACTTC. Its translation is CASSVSRWTAPNF.

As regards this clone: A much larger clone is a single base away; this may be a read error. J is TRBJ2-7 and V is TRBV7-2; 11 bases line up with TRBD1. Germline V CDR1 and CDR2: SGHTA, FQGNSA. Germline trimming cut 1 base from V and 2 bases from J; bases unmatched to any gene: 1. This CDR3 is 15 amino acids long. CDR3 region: CASSLGGQGAYEQYF. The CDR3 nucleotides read TGTGCCAGCAGCTTAGGGGGACAGGGGGCCTACGAGCAGTACTTC.

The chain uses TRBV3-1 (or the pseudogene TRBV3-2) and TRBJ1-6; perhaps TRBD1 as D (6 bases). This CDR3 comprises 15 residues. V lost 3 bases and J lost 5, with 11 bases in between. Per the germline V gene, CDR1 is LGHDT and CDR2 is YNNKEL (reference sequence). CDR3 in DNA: TGTGCCAGCAGCCACAGACAGGAGAATAATTCACCCCTCCACTTT. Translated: CASSHRQENNSPLHF.

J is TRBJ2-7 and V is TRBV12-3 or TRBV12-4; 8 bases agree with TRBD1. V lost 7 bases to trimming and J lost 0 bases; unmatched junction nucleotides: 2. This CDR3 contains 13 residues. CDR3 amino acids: CASMDRASYEQYF. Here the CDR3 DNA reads TGTGCCAGCATGGACAGGGCCTCCTACGAGCAGTACTTC.